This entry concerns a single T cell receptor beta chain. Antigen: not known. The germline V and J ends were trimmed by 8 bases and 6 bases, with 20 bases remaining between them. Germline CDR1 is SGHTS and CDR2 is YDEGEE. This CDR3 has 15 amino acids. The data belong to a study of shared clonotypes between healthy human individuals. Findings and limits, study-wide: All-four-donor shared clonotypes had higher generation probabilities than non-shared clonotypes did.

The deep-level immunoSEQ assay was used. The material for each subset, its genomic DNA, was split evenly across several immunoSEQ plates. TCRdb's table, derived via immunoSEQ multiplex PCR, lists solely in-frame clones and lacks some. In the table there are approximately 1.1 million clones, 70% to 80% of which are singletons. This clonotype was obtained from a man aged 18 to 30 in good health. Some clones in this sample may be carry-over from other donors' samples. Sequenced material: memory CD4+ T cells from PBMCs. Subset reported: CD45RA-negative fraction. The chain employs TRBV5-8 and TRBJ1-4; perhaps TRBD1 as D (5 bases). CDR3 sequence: CASQPLGVRDEKLFF. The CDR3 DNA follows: TGTGCCAGTCAGCCCTTGGGGGTTCGGGATGAAAAACTGTTTTTT.